The rows below give T cell receptor beta chains drawn from one sample of a study of blood T cell repertoires in COVID-19. Clones were sequenced by immunoSEQ multiplex PCR, and TCRdb holds only the in-frame ones, with some missing. In the table there are hundreds of thousands of clones, around 88% of which are singletons. The sequenced material came from PBMCs or T cells enriched from blood (not recorded which). These receptors came from a young woman who had recovered from COVID-19. The CDR3 runs from the conserved cysteine through the conserved F or W. Fields, in order: CDR3 DNA, CDR3 protein, clone size, D gene, J gene, V gene, CDR3 length. A D gene is named only where the DNA matches it firmly. A clone size is listed for some rows: how often the clone was seen (once, few, many), or a class if it is expanded.

CDR3 DNA: TGCGCCAGCAGCGTCGGGACTAACTATTACAATGAGCAGTTCTTC; CDR3 protein: CASSVGTNYYNEQFF; clone size: NA; D gene: TRBD2; J gene: TRBJ2-1; V gene: TRBV5-1; CDR3 length: 15
CDR3 DNA: TGCAGCGTTGAACGGACAAACGTGAACACTGAAGCTTTCTTT; CDR3 protein: CSVERTNVNTEAFF; clone size: NA; D gene: NA; J gene: TRBJ1-1; V gene: TRBV29-1; CDR3 length: 14
CDR3 DNA: TGTGCCAGCAGCTTTGAGCGGGAGTCCTACGAGCAGTACTTC; CDR3 protein: CASSFERESYEQYF; clone size: NA; D gene: TRBD2; J gene: TRBJ2-7; V gene: TRBV5-4; CDR3 length: 14
CDR3 DNA: TGTGCCAGCCCGGGTAGCGGGGCCCACACAGATACGCAGTATTTT; CDR3 protein: CASPGSGAHTDTQYF; clone size: once; D gene: TRBD2; J gene: TRBJ2-3; V gene: TRBV2; CDR3 length: 15
CDR3 DNA: TGTGCCAGCAGCTTTGGTCGGACTAGCGGGAATGGTGGGGAGCTGTTTTTT; CDR3 protein: CASSFGRTSGNGGELFF; clone size: NA; D gene: NA; J gene: TRBJ2-2; V gene: TRBV12-1; CDR3 length: 17
CDR3 DNA: TGTGCCAGTAGTTCGGCAGGGGGCTCCTACGAGCAGTACTTC; CDR3 protein: CASSSAGGSYEQYF; clone size: few; D gene: TRBD1; J gene: TRBJ2-7; V gene: TRBV19; CDR3 length: 14
CDR3 DNA: TGTGCCAGCAGCTTCGGCGGGCTAGCCAAAAACATTCAGTACTTC; CDR3 protein: CASSFGGLAKNIQYF; clone size: NA; D gene: NA; J gene: TRBJ2-4; V gene: TRBV28; CDR3 length: 15
CDR3 DNA: TGTGCCATCAGTGAGGACAGTTACTATGGCTACACCTTC; CDR3 protein: CAISEDSYYGYTF; clone size: NA; D gene: NA; J gene: TRBJ1-2; V gene: TRBV10-3; CDR3 length: 13
CDR3 DNA: TGCGCCAGCAGCGCTTCTAGCGGGGGACCTTACGAGCAGTACTTC; CDR3 protein: CASSASSGGPYEQYF; clone size: few; D gene: TRBD2; J gene: TRBJ2-7; V gene: TRBV5-1; CDR3 length: 15
CDR3 DNA: TGTGCCAGCAGCTACTCCGGTACTAGGTTTAGCCGCACAGATACGCAGTATTTT; CDR3 protein: CASSYSGTRFSRTDTQYF; clone size: NA; D gene: NA; J gene: TRBJ2-3; V gene: TRBV11-2; CDR3 length: 18
CDR3 DNA: TGTGCCAGCAGTTTAGGGGACAGGGCAGATGAAGCTTTCTTT; CDR3 protein: CASSLGDRADEAFF; clone size: once; D gene: TRBD1; J gene: TRBJ1-1; V gene: TRBV27; CDR3 length: 14
CDR3 DNA: TGTGCCAGCAGTTCTACAGGGGGGCAGTACTTC; CDR3 protein: CASSSTGGQYF; clone size: NA; D gene: TRBD1; J gene: TRBJ2-7; V gene: TRBV12-3/TRBV12-4; CDR3 length: 11
CDR3 DNA: TGTGCCAGCAGCCCATTTGCCTTCAGGGCCCCCACCTATGGCTACACCTTC; CDR3 protein: CASSPFAFRAPTYGYTF; clone size: NA; D gene: NA; J gene: TRBJ1-2; V gene: TRBV7-2; CDR3 length: 17
CDR3 DNA: TGCGCCAGCAGCCAAGTTAGTGGACAGACAAGCTCCTACAATGAGCAGTTCTTC; CDR3 protein: CASSQVSGQTSSYNEQFF; clone size: NA; D gene: NA; J gene: TRBJ2-1; V gene: TRBV4-3; CDR3 length: 18
CDR3 DNA: TGTGCCAGCAGTTATACAGGGTACACTGAAGCTTTCTTT; CDR3 protein: CASSYTGYTEAFF; clone size: few; D gene: NA; J gene: TRBJ1-1; V gene: TRBV12-3/TRBV12-4; CDR3 length: 13
CDR3 DNA: TGTGCCAGCAGCTTGATGGGGGGACCTAACTATGGCTACACCTTC; CDR3 protein: CASSLMGGPNYGYTF; clone size: NA; D gene: NA; J gene: TRBJ1-2; V gene: TRBV5-4; CDR3 length: 15
CDR3 DNA: TGTGCCAGCAGCTGGGGACAGACAAGGACTGAAGCTTTCTTT; CDR3 protein: CASSWGQTRTEAFF; clone size: NA; D gene: TRBD1; J gene: TRBJ1-1; V gene: TRBV7-2; CDR3 length: 14
CDR3 DNA: TGCAGTGCTAGTGGGGCGAATACCGACCATGGCTACACCTTC; CDR3 protein: CSASGANTDHGYTF; clone size: few; D gene: NA; J gene: TRBJ1-2; V gene: TRBV20-1; CDR3 length: 14
CDR3 DNA: TGTGCCAGCAGCTTAGCCGACAGTAGGCCCCAGCATTTT; CDR3 protein: CASSLADSRPQHF; clone size: NA; D gene: NA; J gene: TRBJ1-5; V gene: TRBV7-2; CDR3 length: 13
CDR3 DNA: TGTGCCAGCAGCTTATACATAGGCGGGAGGGAGGAGCAGTACTTC; CDR3 protein: CASSLYIGGREEQYF; clone size: NA; D gene: TRBD2; J gene: TRBJ2-7; V gene: TRBV7-9; CDR3 length: 15
CDR3 DNA: TGTGCCAGCAGTTTACTTGCGACAGGGGGCAGGACCTACGAGCAGTACTTC; CDR3 protein: CASSLLATGGRTYEQYF; clone size: NA; D gene: TRBD1; J gene: TRBJ2-7; V gene: TRBV28; CDR3 length: 17
CDR3 DNA: TGTGCCAGCAGCGTAGGACTAGCTGGCTCCTACGAGCAGTACTTC; CDR3 protein: CASSVGLAGSYEQYF; clone size: NA; D gene: TRBD2; J gene: TRBJ2-7; V gene: TRBV9; CDR3 length: 15
CDR3 DNA: TGTGCCAGCAGTTCAGACCTGCGGGGGTCCTACAATGAGCAGTTCTTC; CDR3 protein: CASSSDLRGSYNEQFF; clone size: NA; D gene: TRBD2; J gene: TRBJ2-1; V gene: TRBV9; CDR3 length: 16
CDR3 DNA: TGCGCCAGCAGCCAAGATTACGCCGGAGCTTTCGCGGATACGCAGTATTTT; CDR3 protein: CASSQDYAGAFADTQYF; clone size: NA; D gene: NA; J gene: TRBJ2-3; V gene: TRBV4-3; CDR3 length: 17
CDR3 DNA: TGTGCCAGCAGCGTAGCTACGGGGACAGAGACCCATGGCTACACCTTC; CDR3 protein: CASSVATGTETHGYTF; clone size: NA; D gene: TRBD1; J gene: TRBJ1-2; V gene: TRBV9; CDR3 length: 16
CDR3 DNA: TGTGCCTGGAGTGTCAGGAACACCATATATTTT; CDR3 protein: CAWSVRNTIYF; clone size: few; D gene: NA; J gene: TRBJ1-3; V gene: TRBV30; CDR3 length: 11
CDR3 DNA: TGTGCCAGCAGCGCGAGAACCACCGGGGAGCTGTTTTTT; CDR3 protein: CASSARTTGELFF; clone size: NA; D gene: NA; J gene: TRBJ2-2; V gene: TRBV9; CDR3 length: 13
CDR3 DNA: TGTGCCAGCAGTCAGGGACAGCAAGCTTTCTTT; CDR3 protein: CASSQGQQAFF; clone size: NA; D gene: TRBD1; J gene: TRBJ1-1; V gene: TRBV6-2/TRBV6-3; CDR3 length: 11
CDR3 DNA: TGTGCCAGCAGCGTAACAGATTACACTGAAGCTTTCTTT; CDR3 protein: CASSVTDYTEAFF; clone size: NA; D gene: NA; J gene: TRBJ1-1; V gene: TRBV9; CDR3 length: 13
CDR3 DNA: TGTGCCAGCAGCTCCCACGGGACTCTCCATAATTCACCCCTCCACTTT; CDR3 protein: CASSSHGTLHNSPLHF; clone size: NA; D gene: NA; J gene: TRBJ1-6; V gene: TRBV7-2; CDR3 length: 16
CDR3 DNA: TGCGCCAGCAGCTTTACTAGCGGGAGGGCCTACGAGCAGTACTTC; CDR3 protein: CASSFTSGRAYEQYF; clone size: NA; D gene: TRBD2; J gene: TRBJ2-7; V gene: TRBV4-1; CDR3 length: 15
CDR3 DNA: TGTGCCAGCAGCTTACGGAGCACAGATACGCAGTATTTT; CDR3 protein: CASSLRSTDTQYF; clone size: NA; D gene: NA; J gene: TRBJ2-3; V gene: TRBV5-8; CDR3 length: 13
CDR3 DNA: TGTGCCAGCAGCTTGGAAGGAGGGTACTACGAGCAGTACTTC; CDR3 protein: CASSLEGGYYEQYF; clone size: NA; D gene: NA; J gene: TRBJ2-7; V gene: TRBV7-2; CDR3 length: 14
CDR3 DNA: TGTGCCAGTAGTATGTCGATCGGGACAGCGAACACCGGGGAGCTGTTTTTT; CDR3 protein: CASSMSIGTANTGELFF; clone size: NA; D gene: TRBD1; J gene: TRBJ2-2; V gene: TRBV19; CDR3 length: 17
CDR3 DNA: TGTGCCAGCAGCCCTAATCCTATTAGCGGGAGACATGAGCAGTTCTTC; CDR3 protein: CASSPNPISGRHEQFF; clone size: NA; D gene: TRBD2; J gene: TRBJ2-1; V gene: TRBV7-2; CDR3 length: 16
CDR3 DNA: TGTGCCAGCAGCCTCGACAGGGGGCGCCCCGGGGAGCAGTACTTC; CDR3 protein: CASSLDRGRPGEQYF; clone size: NA; D gene: TRBD1; J gene: TRBJ2-7; V gene: TRBV5-4; CDR3 length: 15
CDR3 DNA: TGCAGCGTTGTTGTGACAGCCACCTACGAGCAGTACTTC; CDR3 protein: CSVVVTATYEQYF; clone size: NA; D gene: NA; J gene: TRBJ2-7; V gene: TRBV29-1; CDR3 length: 13
CDR3 DNA: TGTGCCAGCAGCACGGACAGCTACGAGCAGTACTTC; CDR3 protein: CASSTDSYEQYF; clone size: NA; D gene: NA; J gene: TRBJ2-7; V gene: TRBV7-2; CDR3 length: 12
CDR3 DNA: TGTGCCAGTACCGAGGGCGGGGGGAGCAATCAGCCCCAGCATTTT; CDR3 protein: CASTEGGGSNQPQHF; clone size: NA; D gene: NA; J gene: TRBJ1-5; V gene: TRBV19; CDR3 length: 15
CDR3 DNA: TGCAGTGCTAGAGGCCAGGCCGAGCAGTTCTTC; CDR3 protein: CSARGQAEQFF; clone size: NA; D gene: NA; J gene: TRBJ2-1; V gene: TRBV20-1; CDR3 length: 11
CDR3 DNA: TGTGCCAGCGGGGGGGGCAATCAGCCCCAGCATTTT; CDR3 protein: CASGGGNQPQHF; clone size: NA; D gene: NA; J gene: TRBJ1-5; V gene: TRBV7-9; CDR3 length: 12
CDR3 DNA: TGTGCCAGCAGCCTCGACAGGGTATTAACTGAAGCTTTCTTT; CDR3 protein: CASSLDRVLTEAFF; clone size: NA; D gene: TRBD1; J gene: TRBJ1-1; V gene: TRBV7-9; CDR3 length: 14
CDR3 DNA: TGTGCCAGCAGCTCCTACATCCGGGAGGGTTACAATGAGCAGTTCTTC; CDR3 protein: CASSSYIREGYNEQFF; clone size: NA; D gene: TRBD2; J gene: TRBJ2-1; V gene: TRBV7-2; CDR3 length: 16
CDR3 DNA: TGTGCCAGCAGTGAAGTAGGGGGCAGGGGGTCTATGAACACTGAAGCTTTCTTT; CDR3 protein: CASSEVGGRGSMNTEAFF; clone size: NA; D gene: TRBD1; J gene: TRBJ1-1; V gene: TRBV2; CDR3 length: 18
CDR3 DNA: TGTGCCAGCAGCTTAGACGGGGGGTCTGGCTACACCTTC; CDR3 protein: CASSLDGGSGYTF; clone size: once; D gene: NA; J gene: TRBJ1-2; V gene: TRBV7-2; CDR3 length: 13
CDR3 DNA: TGTGCCAGTAGTAGATTTACAGGGAACTATGGCTACACCTTC; CDR3 protein: CASSRFTGNYGYTF; clone size: NA; D gene: NA; J gene: TRBJ1-2; V gene: TRBV19; CDR3 length: 14
CDR3 DNA: TGTGCCAGCTCGGGACAGGGTCCCCCGAGCTCCTACGAGCAGTACTTC; CDR3 protein: CASSGQGPPSSYEQYF; clone size: NA; D gene: TRBD1; J gene: TRBJ2-7; V gene: TRBV18; CDR3 length: 16
CDR3 DNA: TGCGCCAGCAGCTTGGTGGCTAGCGGGAGCAATGAGCAGTTCTTC; CDR3 protein: CASSLVASGSNEQFF; clone size: NA; D gene: TRBD2; J gene: TRBJ2-1; V gene: TRBV5-1; CDR3 length: 15
CDR3 DNA: TGTGCCAGCAGCTCTTATATTAACACTGAAGCTTTCTTT; CDR3 protein: CASSSYINTEAFF; clone size: NA; D gene: NA; J gene: TRBJ1-1; V gene: TRBV7-3; CDR3 length: 13
CDR3 DNA: TGTGCCATCATTGTTGAGGGACAGAAGGATTTTTTGGGGACCCAGTACTTC; CDR3 protein: CAIIVEGQKDFLGTQYF; clone size: NA; D gene: TRBD1; J gene: TRBJ2-5; V gene: TRBV10-3; CDR3 length: 17
CDR3 DNA: TGTGCCACAGGACAGGTCAACACTGAAGCTTTCTTT; CDR3 protein: CATGQVNTEAFF; clone size: NA; D gene: TRBD1; J gene: TRBJ1-1; V gene: TRBV28; CDR3 length: 12
CDR3 DNA: TGTGCCAGCAGTTATTCGACAGGGCAAAGCTACGAGCAGTACTTC; CDR3 protein: CASSYSTGQSYEQYF; clone size: NA; D gene: TRBD1; J gene: TRBJ2-7; V gene: TRBV6-5; CDR3 length: 15
CDR3 DNA: TGTGCCAGCAGTTATAGCCCGGGGTCCGGGGAGCTGTTTTTT; CDR3 protein: CASSYSPGSGELFF; clone size: once; D gene: NA; J gene: TRBJ2-2; V gene: TRBV6-5; CDR3 length: 14
CDR3 DNA: TGTGCCAGCAGTTACACATCAGGCAACTATGGCTACACCTTC; CDR3 protein: CASSYTSGNYGYTF; clone size: NA; D gene: NA; J gene: TRBJ1-2; V gene: TRBV6-2/TRBV6-3; CDR3 length: 14
CDR3 DNA: TGTGCCAGCGGTAGCAGCCACAATCAGCCCCAGCATTTT; CDR3 protein: CASGSSHNQPQHF; clone size: NA; D gene: NA; J gene: TRBJ1-5; V gene: TRBV28; CDR3 length: 13